The 3 T cell receptor beta chains reported below all come from one sample, sequenced in a study of blood T cell repertoires in COVID-19. Sequencing was performed with immunoSEQ multiplex PCR; in TCRdb, only in-frame clones are kept and a portion is missing. The repertoire holds about 210,000 clones, with 65% to 85% as singletons. The sequencing input was peripheral blood. Source of these receptors: a man aged 45-60 years with active or convalescent COVID-19.

The V gene is TRBV12-5, the J gene TRBJ2-3; 9 nucleotides align to TRBD2. The CDR3 runs to 15 residues. J lost 8 bases, V lost 0 bases, and 6 bases had no gene match. From germline, CDR1 is LGHNT and CDR2 FRNRAP. Here the CDR3 reads CASGLVVAGEGTQYF. The DNA of the CDR3 is TGTGCTAGTGGTTTGGTGGTAGCGGGAGAGGGTACGCAGTATTTT.

This clone has more than one count but fewer than ten. The chain has TRBV27 and TRBJ2-7, with D unclear. V gave up 3 bases and J gave up 4 bases, with 16 bases separating them. The CDR3 has 15 residues. Germline CDR1 MNHEY, CDR2 SMNVEV (reference sequence). CDR3 sequence: CASSFDTRFGYEQYF. The DNA for the CDR3 is TGTGCCAGCAGTTTCGACACGCGTTTTGGGTACGAGCAGTACTTC.

About this clone: The identical CDR3 is also encoded by other nucleotide sequences in the sample. The V and J genes are TRBV7-2 and TRBJ1-4; maybe TRBD1 (5 bases). The CDR3 is made up of 14 amino acids. Per the germline V gene, CDR1 is SGHTA and CDR2 is FQGNSA. Trimming removed 2 bases from V and 7 bases from J, with 11 bases in between. In DNA form, the CDR3 reads TGTGCCAGCAGCTTAAGGCAGGGAAGTGAAAAACTGTTTTTT. Its protein product is CASSLRQGSEKLFF.